The 4 T cell receptor beta chains listed next were all sequenced from one sample in a study of T-cell reconstitution after alpha-beta-depleted transplantation in children. During its preparation, the TCRbeta library received unique molecular identifiers. From the PCR reads, TCRdb called clonotypes with MiXCR, one entry per CDR3 protein. The profile shows over 400,000 distinct CDR3 sequences, around 13% of them singletons. Sequencing was performed on PBMCs from the stem cell graft donor, taken from the stem cell graft. All receptors come from a human donor who donated a stem cell graft to a child with combined immunodeficiency.

The rearrangement links TRBV7-9 to TRBJ2-1, with TRBD2 matching over 10 bases. Per germline, CDR1 SEHNR and CDR2 FQNEAQ (reference sequence). CDR3 size: 16 residues. V shed 6 bases and J 6 bases; nucleotides not matched to a gene: 11. In DNA, the CDR3 is TGTGCCAGCAGTCCAACTCTAGCGGGAGTTTTCAATGAGCAGTTCTTC. It translates to CASSPTLAGVFNEQFF.

This clonotype was seen a few times. The chain couples TRBV2 to TRBJ2-6, with D possibly being TRBD1 (5 bases). Germline V lookup: CDR1 SNHLY, CDR2 FYNNEI. Trimming took off 2 bases at V and 0 bases at J, with 8 bases between the two ends. The CDR3 contains 16 residues. For the CDR3, the DNA is TGTGCCAGCAGTGAACCAACAGGCTCTGGGGCCAACGTCCTGACTTTC. Translating gives CASSEPTGSGANVLTF.

The chain links TRBV5-1 to TRBJ2-2; D possibly corresponds to TRBD1 (6 bases). CDR1 SGHRS and CDR2 YFSETQ come from the germline V gene. Deletions cut 3 bases from V and 6 bases from J, with 18 bases between. The CDR3 loop spans 16 amino acids. The CDR3 DNA is TGCGCCAGCAGCTGGGGGCCGGACAGTAGCGCCGGGGAGCTGTTTTTT. Translating gives CASSWGPDSSAGELFF.

This clonotype has a handful of counts. The V call is TRBV4-1, the J call TRBJ1-5, with 12 bases lining up with TRBD1. The germline V gene has CDR1 MGHRA and CDR2 YSYEKL. The CDR3 is 18 amino acids. With 0 bases clipped from V and 5 bases from J, the junction kept 8 bases outside the gene matches. The CDR3 loop is CASSQERGQGAIHQPQHF. CDR3 nucleotides: TGCGCCAGCAGCCAAGAGAGGGGACAGGGGGCGATCCATCAGCCCCAGCATTTT.